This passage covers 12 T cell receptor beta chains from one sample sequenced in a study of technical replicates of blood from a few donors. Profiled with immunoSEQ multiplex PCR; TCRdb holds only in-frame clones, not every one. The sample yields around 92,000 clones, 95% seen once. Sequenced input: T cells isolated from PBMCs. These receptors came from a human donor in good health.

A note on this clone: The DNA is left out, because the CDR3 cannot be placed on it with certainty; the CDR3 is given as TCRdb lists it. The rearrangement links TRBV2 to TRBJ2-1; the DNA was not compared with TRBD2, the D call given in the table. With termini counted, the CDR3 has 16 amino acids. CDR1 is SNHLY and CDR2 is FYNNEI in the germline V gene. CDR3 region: CASTSERLYFGNEQFF.

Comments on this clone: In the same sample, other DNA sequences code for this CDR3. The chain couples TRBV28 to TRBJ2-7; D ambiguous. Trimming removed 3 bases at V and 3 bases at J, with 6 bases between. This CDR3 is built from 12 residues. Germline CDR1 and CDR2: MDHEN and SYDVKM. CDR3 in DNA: TGTGCCAGCAGTTTCCAAAACTACGAGCAGTACTTC. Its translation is CASSFQNYEQYF.

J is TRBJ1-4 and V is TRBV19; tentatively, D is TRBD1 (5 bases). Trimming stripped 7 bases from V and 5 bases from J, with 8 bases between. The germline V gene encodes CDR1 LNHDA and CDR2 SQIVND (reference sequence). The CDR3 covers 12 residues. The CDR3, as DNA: TGTGCCAGTAAAAGGGGCAATGAAAAACTGTTTTTT. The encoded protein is CASKRGNEKLFF.

CDR3: CSVDSGLAGGWNTDTQYF. The CDR3 DNA reads TGCAGCGTTGATTCGGGGCTAGCGGGAGGGTGGAACACAGATACGCAGTATTTT. This chain connects TRBV29-1 to TRBJ2-3, with TRBD2 matching 12 bases. With V trimmed by 3 bases and J by 2 bases, 12 bases remained unmatched. The CDR3 is made up of 18 amino acids. Germline CDR1 and CDR2: SQVTM and ANQGSEA.

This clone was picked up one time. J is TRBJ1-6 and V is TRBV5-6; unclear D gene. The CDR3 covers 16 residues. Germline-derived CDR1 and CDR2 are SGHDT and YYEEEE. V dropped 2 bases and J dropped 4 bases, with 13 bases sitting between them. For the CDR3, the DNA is TGTGCCAGCAGCTTATGGGTGGGGAGTTATAATTCACCCCTCCACTTT. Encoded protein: CASSLWVGSYNSPLHF. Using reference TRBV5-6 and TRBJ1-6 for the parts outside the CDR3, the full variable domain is DAGVTQSPTHLIKTRGQQVTLRCSPKSGHDTVSWYQQALGQGPQFIFQYYEEEERQRGNFPDRFSGHQFPNYSSELNVNALLLGDSALYLCASSLWVGSYNSPLHFGNGTRLTVT.

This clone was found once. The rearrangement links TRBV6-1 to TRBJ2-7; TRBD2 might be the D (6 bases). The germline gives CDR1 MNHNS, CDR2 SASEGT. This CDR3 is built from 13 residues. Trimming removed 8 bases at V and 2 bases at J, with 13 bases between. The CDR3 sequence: CASGRTSTYEQYF. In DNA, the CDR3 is TGTGCCAGCGGGAGGACCTCTACCTACGAGCAGTACTTC.

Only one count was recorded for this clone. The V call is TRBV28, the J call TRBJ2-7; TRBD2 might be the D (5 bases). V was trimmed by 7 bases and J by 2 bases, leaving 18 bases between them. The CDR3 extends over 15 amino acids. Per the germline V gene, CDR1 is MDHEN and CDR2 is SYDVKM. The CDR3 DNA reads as TGTGCCAGCACCAACCCCTCTTCGGGAACCTACGAGCAGTACTTC. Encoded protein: CASTNPSSGTYEQYF.

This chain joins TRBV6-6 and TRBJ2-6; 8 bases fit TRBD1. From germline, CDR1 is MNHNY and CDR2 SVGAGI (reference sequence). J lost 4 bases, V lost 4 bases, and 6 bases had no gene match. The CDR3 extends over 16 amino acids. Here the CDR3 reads CASSFNRGRGANVLTF. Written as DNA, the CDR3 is TGTGCCAGCAGTTTTAACAGGGGGAGGGGGGCCAACGTCCTGACTTTC.

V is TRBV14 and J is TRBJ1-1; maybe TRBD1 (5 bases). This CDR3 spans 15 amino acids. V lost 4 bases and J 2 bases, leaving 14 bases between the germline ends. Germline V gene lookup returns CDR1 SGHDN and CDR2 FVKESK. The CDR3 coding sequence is TGTGCCAGCAGCCCCATACTGGGACTAAACACTGAAGCTTTCTTT. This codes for CASSPILGLNTEAFF.

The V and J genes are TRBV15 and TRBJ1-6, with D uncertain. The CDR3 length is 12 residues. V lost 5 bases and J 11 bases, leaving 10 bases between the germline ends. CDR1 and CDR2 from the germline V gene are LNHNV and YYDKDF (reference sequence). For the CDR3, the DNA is TGTGCCACCAGCTTATTTCGGGCACCCCTCCACTTT. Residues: CATSLFRAPLHF.

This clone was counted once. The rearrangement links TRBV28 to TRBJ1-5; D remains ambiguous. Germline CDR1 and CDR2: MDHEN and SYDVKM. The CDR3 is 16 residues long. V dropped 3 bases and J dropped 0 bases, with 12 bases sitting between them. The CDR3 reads CASSFLRVYSNQPQHF. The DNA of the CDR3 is TGTGCCAGCAGTTTCCTGAGGGTTTATAGCAATCAGCCCCAGCATTTT.

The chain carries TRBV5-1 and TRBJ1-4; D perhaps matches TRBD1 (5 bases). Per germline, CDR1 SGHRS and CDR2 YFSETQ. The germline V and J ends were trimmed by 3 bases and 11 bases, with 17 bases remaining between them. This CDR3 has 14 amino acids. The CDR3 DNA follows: TGCGCCAGCAGCTCTTTAGATATAAAGGGGAAACTGTTTTTT. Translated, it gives CASSSLDIKGKLFF.